Following are 32 T cell receptor beta chains from one sample sequenced in a study of Ad26.COV2.S vaccination and SARS-CoV-2 variants. The treatment denotes: around 19 received Ad26.COV2.S at low or high dose, single or two shots; about 5 received placebo; per-sample allocation not given. Sample collection was performed on day 63 after the first vaccine or placebo injection. Clones were read by immunoSEQ multiplex PCR, and TCRdb kept only the in-frame ones, dropping some. The profile covers about 250,000 clones, with 87% appearing a single time and 2.9% taken by the ten largest. The sequencing used peripheral blood, collected in a trial of Ad26.COV2.S vaccine versus placebo. The receptors derive from a person aged 18-65 years who received the Ad26.COV2.S COVID-19 vaccine or a placebo.

The chain couples TRBV30 to TRBJ1-2; tentative D call: TRBD1 (5 bases). The CDR3 totals 12 residues. V was pared by 4 bases and J by 8 bases, with 14 bases between. Per germline, CDR1 GTSNPN and CDR2 SVGIG (reference sequence). Here the CDR3 DNA reads TGTGCCTGGACCCTTCCGGGGGACGGCTACACCTTC. Its protein is CAWTLPGDGYTF.

The rearrangement uses TRBV14 and TRBJ2-4; the match to TRBD1 covers 8 bases. Germline V gene lookup returns CDR1 SGHDN and CDR2 FVKESK. V lost 1 base and J lost 4; bases outside the gene matches: 6. The CDR3 spans 16 residues. The DNA of the CDR3 is TGTGCCAGCAGCCAAGGGGGGACAGGATGGAAAAACATTCAGTACTTC. Translated, it gives CASSQGGTGWKNIQYF.

This clone appeared once. This sequence joins TRBV27 and TRBJ2-7; possibly TRBD1 for D (6 bases). Germline V CDR1 and CDR2: MNHEY, SMNVEV (reference sequence). The V and J ends lost 6 bases and 3 bases respectively, with 15 bases between them. The CDR3 runs 14 residues. CDR3 in amino acids: CASSPATGGYEQYF. The CDR3 DNA follows: TGTGCCAGCAGCCCCGCGACAGGAGGCTACGAGCAGTACTTC.

This chain connects TRBV9 to TRBJ2-2; D is possibly TRBD1 (6 bases). The V gene lost 0 bases and the J gene lost 2 bases, with 8 bases spanning the gap. The V gene's germline CDR1 is SGDLS and CDR2 YYNGEE. The CDR3 runs 15 residues. CDR3 sequence reads: CASSVGGLNTGELFF. The DNA for the CDR3 is TGTGCCAGCAGCGTAGGGGGGCTTAACACCGGGGAGCTGTTTTTT.

The rearrangement uses TRBV6-5 and TRBJ1-2; D is unclear. Germline V gives CDR1 MNHEY, CDR2 SVGAGI. The CDR3 has 12 amino acids. V was trimmed by 0 bases and J by 10 bases, leaving 9 bases between them. The CDR3 spells CASSYSNLAYTF. As DNA, the CDR3 is TGTGCCAGCAGTTACTCGAATTTAGCCTACACCTTC.

The chain combines TRBV7-9 with TRBJ2-1; no clear D gene. This CDR3 spans 11 amino acids. The ends were cut back, 8 bases at V and 0 bases at J, with 2 bases in the middle. CDR1 is SEHNR and CDR2 is FQNEAQ in the germline V gene (reference sequence). CDR3 DNA: TGTGCCAGCGACTCCTACAATGAGCAGTTCTTC. It is translated as CASDSYNEQFF.

The rearrangement uses TRBV27 and TRBJ2-2; 8 nucleotides agree with TRBD2. Trimming cost V 4 bases and J 7 bases; bases outside gene matches: 14. In germline, CDR1 is MNHEY, CDR2 SMNVEV (reference sequence). The CDR3 sequence is 17 residues long. This chain's CDR3 is CASSSLRTGGPNGELFF. The CDR3 DNA follows: TGTGCCAGCAGTTCCCTCCGAACGGGGGGGCCCAACGGGGAGCTGTTTTTT.

The genes are TRBV10-2 and TRBJ2-3, with 13 positions matching TRBD2. Looked up from germline, CDR1 is WSHSY and CDR2 is SAAADI. Trimming cost V 6 bases and J 4 bases; bases outside gene matches: 10. CDR3 size: 17 residues. The CDR3 DNA reads as TGCGCCAGCAGCAGCCAACTAGCGGGGGGGCCGGCAGATACGCAGTATTTT. It specifies CASSSQLAGGPADTQYF.

CDR3 sequence (DNA): TGCGCCAGCAGCTCAAGTAATGACAATGAGCAGTTCTTC. Its translation is CASSSSNDNEQFF. The genes are TRBV5-1 and TRBJ2-1; D is unclear. This CDR3 comprises 13 residues. CDR1 SGHRS and CDR2 YFSETQ come from the germline V gene. V was shortened by 3 bases and J by 5 bases, with 9 bases between the two germline ends.

This chain uses TRBV25-1 with TRBJ1-2, with D unresolved. Trimming took 1 base from V and 8 from J, leaving 20 bases between them. The CDR3 consists of 16 residues. Germline V lookup: CDR1 MGHDK, CDR2 SYGVNS. The CDR3 nucleotides are TGTGCCAGCAGTGAATTCGGAGGGCGCTTCGGGGAAGGCTACACCTTC. Amino acids: CASSEFGGRFGEGYTF.

This clone was seen only once. This rearrangement joins TRBV4-3 to TRBJ2-3, with 10 positions matching TRBD1. The CDR3 length is 17 residues. Germline V CDR1 and CDR2: LGHNA, YSLEER. Trimming cost V 2 bases and J 5 bases; bases outside gene matches: 10. CDR3 DNA sequence: TGCGCCAGCAGCCAAATTGGAGGGACAGGGGTCCAAGATACGCAGTATTTT. Translated: CASSQIGGTGVQDTQYF.

V usage is TRBV6-2 or TRBV6-3 and J usage is TRBJ1-2, with 8 bases aligning to TRBD1. CDR1 MNHEY and CDR2 SVGEGT come from the germline V gene. Germline trimming cut 6 bases from V and 6 bases from J; bases unmatched to any gene: 6. This CDR3 is built from 13 residues. The DNA of the CDR3 is TGTGCCAGCAGCACGGACAGGGTGGATGGCTACACCTTC. Residues: CASSTDRVDGYTF.

This clone was recorded once. The CDR3 coding sequence is TGTGCCAGCAGTCCAGGGGGAGATTACGAGCAGTACTTC. Protein: CASSPGGDYEQYF. This chain joins TRBV11-2 and TRBJ2-7, with 7 bases aligning to TRBD1. The germline CDR1 and CDR2 sequences are SGHAT and FQNNGV. The J segment lost 4 bases and the V segment lost 6 bases, leaving 6 bases of the junction unmatched. CDR3 length equals 13 residues.

On this clone: A much bigger clone sits one base away, suggesting this may be a read error. DNA for the CDR3: TGTGCCAGCAGTGACGGGACTAGCGGCACAGATACGCAGTATTTT. As protein: CASSDGTSGTDTQYF. The chain carries TRBV6-4 and TRBJ2-3; 10 nucleotides align to TRBD2. Per germline, CDR1 MRHNA and CDR2 SNTAGT. There are 15 residues in the CDR3. The V and J ends lost 2 bases and 1 base, in that order; junction bases with no gene match: 0.

The chain carries TRBV5-6 and TRBJ1-2; no reliable D call. The germline V gene has CDR1 SGHDT and CDR2 YYEEEE. The CDR3 length is 12 residues. Trimming took off 4 bases at V and 5 bases at J, with 9 bases between the two ends. The CDR3 reads CASSQRGYGYTF. CDR3 sequence (DNA): TGTGCCAGCAGCCAGAGAGGGTATGGCTACACCTTC. The whole variable domain, remainder taken from reference TRBV5-6 and TRBJ1-2, is DAGVTQSPTHLIKTRGQQVTLRCSPKSGHDTVSWYQQALGQGPQFIFQYYEEEERQRGNFPDRFSGHQFPNYSSELNVNALLLGDSALYLCASSQRGYGYTFGSGTRLTVV.

V and J are TRBV30 and TRBJ1-1, with TRBD1 as a possible D gene (6 bases). From germline, CDR1 is GTSNPN and CDR2 SVGIG (reference sequence). Trimming removed 5 bases at V and 6 bases at J, with 13 bases between. This CDR3 has 12 residues. The CDR3 sequence: CAWGMGGAEAFF. The DNA of the CDR3 is TGTGCCTGGGGTATGGGGGGCGCTGAAGCTTTCTTT.

V usage is TRBV6-2 or TRBV6-3 and J usage is TRBJ2-5; tentatively, D is TRBD1 (5 bases). Germline CDR1 reads MNHEY; CDR2 reads SVGEGT. The CDR3 consists of 15 residues. Trimming stripped 5 bases from V and 2 bases from J, with 15 bases between. CDR3 sequence reads: CASSRLDKIQETQYF. Written as DNA, the CDR3 is TGTGCCAGCAGTCGGCTGGACAAAATTCAAGAGACCCAGTACTTC.

CDR3 loop: CASSPSDRGWNTEAFF. CDR3 coding DNA: TGTGCCAGCAGCCCGTCGGACAGGGGTTGGAACACTGAAGCTTTCTTT. The rearrangement joins TRBV7-9 to TRBJ1-1; 9 bases fit TRBD1. The germline gives CDR1 SEHNR, CDR2 FQNEAQ (reference sequence). J gave up 1 base and V 5 bases, and 8 bases lay outside the gene matches. CDR3 size: 16 residues.

The gene calls are TRBV4-2 and TRBJ1-6, with 8 bases matching TRBD1. The V gene end was trimmed by 0 bases and the J gene end by 10 bases; junction bases not matched to a gene: 8. The length of the CDR3 is 16 residues. The germline gives CDR1 LGHNA, CDR2 YNFKEQ. The CDR3 bases are TGTGCCAGCAGCCAAGAGAGGACAGGGATGGGCTCACCCCTCCACTTT. Translating gives CASSQERTGMGSPLHF.

This clone was counted a single time. The chain joins TRBV4-1 to TRBJ1-1; perhaps TRBD1 as D (6 bases). The V end was cut by 4 bases, the J end by 3 bases, with 18 bases between. CDR3 length: 16 residues. Per the germline V gene, CDR1 is MGHRA and CDR2 is YSYEKL. This CDR3 is CASSRTGGRGYTEAFF. CDR3 DNA sequence: TGCGCCAGCAGCCGAACCGGGGGGCGCGGGTACACTGAAGCTTTCTTT.

The V gene is TRBV9, the J gene TRBJ2-2, with 8 bases that match TRBD2. Germline-derived CDR1 and CDR2 are SGDLS and YYNGEE. The CDR3 has 16 residues. With V trimmed by 3 bases and J by 3 bases, 7 bases remained unmatched. CDR3 in amino acids: CASSAFSGDYTGELFF. The CDR3 nucleotides read TGTGCCAGCAGCGCCTTTAGCGGGGACTACACCGGGGAGCTGTTTTTT.

The V call is TRBV7-2, the J call TRBJ1-3; D is perhaps TRBD1 (5 bases). CDR1 is SGHTA and CDR2 is FQGNSA in the germline V gene. Trimming stripped 2 bases from V and 0 bases from J, with 8 bases between. This CDR3 has 15 residues. For the CDR3, the DNA is TGTGCCAGCAGCTTATGGGGCTACTCTGGAAACACCATATATTTT. Translating gives CASSLWGYSGNTIYF. The whole variable domain, remainder taken from reference TRBV7-2 and TRBJ1-3, is GAGVSQSPSNKVTEKGKDVELRCDPISGHTALYWYRQSLGQGLEFLIYFQGNSAPDKSGLPSDRFSAERTGGSVSTLTIQRTQQEDSAVYLCASSLWGYSGNTIYFGEGSWLTVV.

This chain uses TRBV6-5 with TRBJ1-2, with 8 bases fitting TRBD1. Germline lookup yields CDR1 MNHEY and CDR2 SVGAGI. The CDR3 extends over 13 amino acids. CDR3 bases: TGTGTAACGCGGGGACAGGCACGGGAGGGCTACACCTTC. It specifies CVTRGQAREGYTF.

V gene TRBV5-1 combines with J gene TRBJ2-7; D is perhaps TRBD1 (7 bases). The ends were cut back, 4 bases at V and 2 bases at J, with 25 bases in the middle. CDR1 SGHRS and CDR2 YFSETQ come from the germline V gene. The CDR3 length is 18 residues. The CDR3 DNA reads as TGCGCCAGCAGCGCGCGCAGGGGGGAAGGTTTTACCCCCTACGAGCAGTACTTC. As protein: CASSARRGEGFTPYEQYF.

This rearrangement joins TRBV29-1 to TRBJ2-1, with TRBD2 identical over 13 bases. The V gene end was trimmed by 3 bases and the J gene end by 10 bases; junction bases not matched to a gene: 6. The CDR3 covers 14 residues. CDR1 and CDR2 (germline): SQVTM, ANQGSEA. CDR3 protein: CSVDLGLAGVEQFF. The CDR3 coding sequence is TGCAGCGTTGACCTCGGACTAGCGGGAGTAGAGCAGTTCTTC.

The chain has TRBV28 and TRBJ2-7; TRBD1 aligns across 7 bases. After removal of 5 bases from V and 4 bases from J, the junction contained 8 bases not matched to a gene. The CDR3 sequence is 14 residues long. From germline, CDR1 is MDHEN and CDR2 SYDVKM. CDR3 loop: CASSPGQERYEQYV. For the CDR3, the DNA is TGTGCCAGCAGTCCCGGACAGGAAAGGTACGAGCAGTACGTC.

This chain links TRBV7-8 with TRBJ1-3; weak D call: TRBD1 (6 bases). The CDR3 is made up of 17 amino acids. CDR1 and CDR2 (germline): SGHVS, FQNEAQ. V dropped 5 bases and J dropped 3 bases, with 20 bases sitting between them. The CDR3 DNA follows: TGTGCCAGCAGCCTGCCTTTGGGACATCTCGGTGGAAACACCATATATTTT. Its translation is CASSLPLGHLGGNTIYF.

The rearrangement joins TRBV27 to TRBJ1-1, with a weak D call TRBD1 (6 bases). V was clipped by 2 bases and J by 7 bases, with 17 bases between them. From germline, CDR1 is MNHEY and CDR2 SMNVEV (reference sequence). The CDR3 is 15 amino acids. CDR3 bases: TGTGCCAGCAGTTTAGGGGGCAGGCCCAACGGTGAAGCTTTCTTT. Translating it yields CASSLGGRPNGEAFF.

This chain joins TRBV6-5 and TRBJ2-3; no definite D call. Germline lookup yields CDR1 MNHEY and CDR2 SVGAGI. V lost 2 bases, J lost 6 bases, and 9 bases lay in between. CDR3 size: 13 residues. The CDR3 nucleotides read TGTGCCAGCAGTTACCGGGCCTTGGATACGCAGTATTTT. Its translation is CASSYRALDTQYF.

This clone occurred once. The gene calls are TRBV30 and TRBJ2-3; the D gene is possibly TRBD2 (5 bases). This CDR3 spans 12 amino acids. The germline gives CDR1 GTSNPN, CDR2 SVGIG (reference sequence). Trimming took 2 bases from V and 9 from J, leaving 12 bases between them. The CDR3 is CAWSLDRRTQYF. The CDR3 DNA reads TGTGCCTGGAGTCTAGACCGGAGGACGCAGTATTTT.

The rearrangement uses TRBV7-9 and TRBJ2-7; D gene uncertain. Trimming removed 4 bases from V and 6 bases from J, with 7 bases in between. The CDR3 spans 11 residues. CDR1 and CDR2 (germline): SEHNR, FQNEAQ (reference sequence). The CDR3 reads CASSSRSEQYF. The DNA of the CDR3 is TGTGCCAGCAGCTCCAGGAGCGAGCAGTACTTC.

The chain recombines TRBV12-3 or TRBV12-4 with TRBJ1-2; no clear D gene. CDR3 length: 13 amino acids. V gave up 7 bases and J gave up 1 base, with 10 bases separating them. The CDR3 spells CASTRTLNYGYTF. In nucleotides, the CDR3 is TGTGCCAGCACCAGGACCCTTAACTATGGCTACACCTTC.